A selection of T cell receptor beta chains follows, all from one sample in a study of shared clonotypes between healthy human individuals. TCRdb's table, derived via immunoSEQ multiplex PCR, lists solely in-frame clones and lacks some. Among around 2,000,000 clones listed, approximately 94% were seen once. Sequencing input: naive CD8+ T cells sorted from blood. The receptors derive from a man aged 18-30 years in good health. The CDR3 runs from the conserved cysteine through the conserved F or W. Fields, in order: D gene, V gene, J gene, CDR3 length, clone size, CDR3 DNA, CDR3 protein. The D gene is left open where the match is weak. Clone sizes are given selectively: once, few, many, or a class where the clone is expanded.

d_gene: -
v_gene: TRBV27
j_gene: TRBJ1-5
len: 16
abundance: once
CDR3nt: TGTGCCAGCAGTTTATCTGCAGGGGAGCAAGATCAGCCCCAGCATTTT
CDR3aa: CASSLSAGEQDQPQHF

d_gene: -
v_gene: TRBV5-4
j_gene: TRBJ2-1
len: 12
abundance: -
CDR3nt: TGTGCCAGCAGCTTGGGAGTAAATGAGCAGTTCTTC
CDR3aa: CASSLGVNEQFF

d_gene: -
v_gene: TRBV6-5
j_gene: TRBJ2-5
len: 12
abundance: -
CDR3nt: TGTGCCGGCGGACCGTCTCCCGAGACCCAGTACTTC
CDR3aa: CAGGPSPETQYF

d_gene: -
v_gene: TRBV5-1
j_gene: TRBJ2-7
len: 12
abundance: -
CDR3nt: TGCGCCAGCAGCGCCTCACCCTACGAGCAGTACTTC
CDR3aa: CASSASPYEQYF

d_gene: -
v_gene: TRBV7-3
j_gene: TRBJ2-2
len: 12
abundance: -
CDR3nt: TGTGCCAGCAGCCCCGGGGGCGGGGAGCTGTTTTTT
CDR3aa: CASSPGGGELFF

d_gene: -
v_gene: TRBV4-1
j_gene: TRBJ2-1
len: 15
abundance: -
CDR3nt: TGCGCCAGCAGCCACCTCAAGGGCTCCTACAATGAGCAGTTCTTC
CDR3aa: CASSHLKGSYNEQFF

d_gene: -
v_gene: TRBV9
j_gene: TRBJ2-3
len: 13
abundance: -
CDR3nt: TGTGCCAGCAGCGGGTTTAGCACAGATACGCAGTATTTT
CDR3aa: CASSGFSTDTQYF

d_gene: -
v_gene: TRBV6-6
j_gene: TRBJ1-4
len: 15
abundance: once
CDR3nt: TGTGCCAGCAGCCGCCTGGGAGGGGAGCAGGAAAAACTGTTTTTT
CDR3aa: CASSRLGGEQEKLFF

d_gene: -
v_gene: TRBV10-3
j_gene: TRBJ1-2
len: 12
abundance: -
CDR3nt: TGTGCCGTGCTGGGATCCGGGTATGGCTACACCTTC
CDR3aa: CAVLGSGYGYTF

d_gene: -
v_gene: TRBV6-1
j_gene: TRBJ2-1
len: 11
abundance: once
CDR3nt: TGTGCCAGATGGGGGAGCCATGAGCAGTTCTTC
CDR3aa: CARWGSHEQFF

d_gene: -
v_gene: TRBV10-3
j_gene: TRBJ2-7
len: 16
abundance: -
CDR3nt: TGTGCCATCAACAATCCATCTAGCGACAGCTCCTACGAGCAGTACTTC
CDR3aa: CAINNPSSDSSYEQYF

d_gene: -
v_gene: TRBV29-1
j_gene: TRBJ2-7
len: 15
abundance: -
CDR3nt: TGCAGCCATCATTTGCCTAGCCTTAGCTCCTACGAGCAGTACTTC
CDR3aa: CSHHLPSLSSYEQYF

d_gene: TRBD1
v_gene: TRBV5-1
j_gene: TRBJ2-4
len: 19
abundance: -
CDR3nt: TGCGCCAGCAGCCCCGGCCGTGGGGACAGGGGGCTAGCCAAAAACATTCAGTACTTC
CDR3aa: CASSPGRGDRGLAKNIQYF

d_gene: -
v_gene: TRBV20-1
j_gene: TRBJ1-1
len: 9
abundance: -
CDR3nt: TGCAGCCCGAGGACTGAAGCTTTCTTT
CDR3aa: CSPRTEAFF

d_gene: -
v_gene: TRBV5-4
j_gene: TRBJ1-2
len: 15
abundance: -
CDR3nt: TGTGCCAGCAGCTTGGCCGACATCTCTAACTATGGCTACACCTTC
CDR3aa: CASSLADISNYGYTF

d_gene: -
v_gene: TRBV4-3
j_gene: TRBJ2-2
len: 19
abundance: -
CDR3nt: TGCGCCAGCAGCCAAGAGTCGGTGGTCGGGACGACGAACACCGGGGAGCTGTTTTTT
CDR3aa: CASSQESVVGTTNTGELFF

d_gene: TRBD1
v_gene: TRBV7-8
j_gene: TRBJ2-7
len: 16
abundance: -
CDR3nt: TGTGCCAGCAGCCGTGACAGGGGCGGAAGCTCCTACGAGCAGTACTTC
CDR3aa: CASSRDRGGSSYEQYF

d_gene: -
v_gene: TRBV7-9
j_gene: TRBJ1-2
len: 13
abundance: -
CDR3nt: TGTGCCAGCAGCTTAATAGGGGAACCTGGCTACACCTTC
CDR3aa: CASSLIGEPGYTF

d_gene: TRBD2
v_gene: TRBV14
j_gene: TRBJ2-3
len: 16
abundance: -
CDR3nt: TGTGCCAGCAGCATCAGGCAGCGGGAGAAGGGAGATACGCAGTATTTT
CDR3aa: CASSIRQREKGDTQYF

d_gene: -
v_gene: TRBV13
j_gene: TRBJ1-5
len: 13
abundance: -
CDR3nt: TGTGCCAGCACAAAGGGGGGGAGTCAGCCCCAGCATTTT
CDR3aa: CASTKGGSQPQHF

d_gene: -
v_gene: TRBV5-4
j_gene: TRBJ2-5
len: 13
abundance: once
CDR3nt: TGTGCCAGCAGCTTCCAGGGACAAGAGACCCAGTACTTC
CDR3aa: CASSFQGQETQYF

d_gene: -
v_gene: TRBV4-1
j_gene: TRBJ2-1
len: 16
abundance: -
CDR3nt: TGCGCCAGCAGCCAAGATGGCACCGGAAGCTACAATGAGCAGTTCTTC
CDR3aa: CASSQDGTGSYNEQFF

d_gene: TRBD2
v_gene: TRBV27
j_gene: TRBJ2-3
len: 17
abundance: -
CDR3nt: TGTGCCAGCAGTTTATCTCACCTAGCGGCTAGCACAGATACGCAGTATTTT
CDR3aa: CASSLSHLAASTDTQYF

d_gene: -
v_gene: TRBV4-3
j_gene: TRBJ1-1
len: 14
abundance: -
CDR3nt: TGCGCCAGCAGCCAAGATCTTGGGTACACTGAAGCTTTCTTT
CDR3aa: CASSQDLGYTEAFF

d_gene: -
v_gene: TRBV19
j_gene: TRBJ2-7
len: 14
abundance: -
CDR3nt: TGTGCCAGTATCATAACCGGAAGCTCCTACGAGCAGTACTTC
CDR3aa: CASIITGSSYEQYF

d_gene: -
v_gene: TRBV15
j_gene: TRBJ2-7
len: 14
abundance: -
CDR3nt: TGTGCCACCAGCGGGACCCCCGAGAGCTACGAGCAGTACTTC
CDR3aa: CATSGTPESYEQYF

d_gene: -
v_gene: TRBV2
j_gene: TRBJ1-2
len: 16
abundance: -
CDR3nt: TGTGCCCCCCGGGAACAGATTTGGGATGAGAACTATGGCTACACCTTC
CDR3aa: CAPREQIWDENYGYTF

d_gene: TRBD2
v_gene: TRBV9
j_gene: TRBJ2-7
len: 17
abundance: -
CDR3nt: TGTGCCAGCAGCGTAGCTGTAGCGGGAGGGAGTCCCTACGAGCAGTACTTC
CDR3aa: CASSVAVAGGSPYEQYF

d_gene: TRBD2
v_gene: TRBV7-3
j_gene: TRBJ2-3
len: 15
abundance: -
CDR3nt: TGTGCCAGCAGCCGACTAGCGGGCTTCACAGATACGCAGTATTTT
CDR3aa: CASSRLAGFTDTQYF

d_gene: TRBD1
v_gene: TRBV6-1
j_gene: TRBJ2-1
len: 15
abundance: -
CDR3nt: TGTGCCAGCACTACGGACAGGGGTTCCTACAATGAGCAGTTCTTC
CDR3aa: CASTTDRGSYNEQFF

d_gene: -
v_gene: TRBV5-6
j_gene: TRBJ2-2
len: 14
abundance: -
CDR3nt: TGTGCCAGCAGCTTCGGGGGTTCCGGCGGGGAGCTGTTTTTT
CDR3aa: CASSFGGSGGELFF

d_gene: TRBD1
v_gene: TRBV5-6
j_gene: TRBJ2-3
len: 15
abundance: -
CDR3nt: TGTGCCAGCAGCTTTGAACAGGGGGGCGCAGATACGCAGTATTTT
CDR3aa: CASSFEQGGADTQYF

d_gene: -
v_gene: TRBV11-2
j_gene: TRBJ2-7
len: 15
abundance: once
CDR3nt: TGTGCCAGCAGCTTAGAGACACCGCGGTTCTACGAGCAGTACTTC
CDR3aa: CASSLETPRFYEQYF

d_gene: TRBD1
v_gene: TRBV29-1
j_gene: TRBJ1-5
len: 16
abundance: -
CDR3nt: TGCAGCGTTGAAGACGAAGGGACAGGGTCGAAGGGGCCCCAGCATTTT
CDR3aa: CSVEDEGTGSKGPQHF

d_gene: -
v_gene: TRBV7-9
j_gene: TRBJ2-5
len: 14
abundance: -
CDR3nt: TGTGCCAGCAGCTCGACCCTATTGCTTGAGACCCAGTACTTC
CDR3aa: CASSSTLLLETQYF

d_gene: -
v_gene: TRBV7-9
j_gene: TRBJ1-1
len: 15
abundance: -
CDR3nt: TGTGCCAGCAGCTTATCATCAGGCCGGAACACTGAAGCTTTCTTT
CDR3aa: CASSLSSGRNTEAFF

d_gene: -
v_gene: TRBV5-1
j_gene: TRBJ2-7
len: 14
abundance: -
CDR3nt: TGCGCCAGCAGCCCTAGGGGCAACTCCTACGAGCAGTACTTC
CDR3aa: CASSPRGNSYEQYF

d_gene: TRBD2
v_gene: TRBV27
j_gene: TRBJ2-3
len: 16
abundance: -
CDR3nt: TGTGCCAGCAGTCCCTCTAGCGGGGAGTACACAGATACGCAGTATTTT
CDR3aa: CASSPSSGEYTDTQYF

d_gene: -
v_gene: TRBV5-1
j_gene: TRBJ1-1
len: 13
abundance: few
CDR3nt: TGCGCCAGCAGCTTGGGTGGTAACACTGAAGCTTTCTTT
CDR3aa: CASSLGGNTEAFF

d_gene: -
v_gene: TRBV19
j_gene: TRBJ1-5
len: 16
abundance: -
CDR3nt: TGTGCCAGTAGTATTAACGGCAGGGCTAGCAATCAGCCCCAGCATTTT
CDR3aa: CASSINGRASNQPQHF

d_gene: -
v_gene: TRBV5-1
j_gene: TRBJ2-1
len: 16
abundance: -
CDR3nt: TGCGCCAGCAGCTTTAGGGACCTAGACTTATACAATGAGCAGTTCTTC
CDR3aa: CASSFRDLDLYNEQFF

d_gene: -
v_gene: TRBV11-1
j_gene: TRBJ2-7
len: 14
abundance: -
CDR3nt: TGTGCCAGCAGCATCACAGGGATCAACTACGAGCAGTACTTC
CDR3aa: CASSITGINYEQYF

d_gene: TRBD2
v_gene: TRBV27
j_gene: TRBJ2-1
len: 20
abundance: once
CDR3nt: TGTGCCAGCAGTTTAGACGGACTAGCGGGAGGGAAGGGGCCCTCCAATGAGCAGTTCTTC
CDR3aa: CASSLDGLAGGKGPSNEQFF

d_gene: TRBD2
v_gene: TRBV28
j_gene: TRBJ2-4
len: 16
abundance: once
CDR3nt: TGTGCCACCCTACCGGAGCGGGGAGGGCCCAAAAACATTCAGTACTTC
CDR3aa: CATLPERGGPKNIQYF

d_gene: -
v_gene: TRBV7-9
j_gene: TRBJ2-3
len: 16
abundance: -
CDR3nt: TGTGCCAGCAGAAGGATCCGGGACTCGTACACAGATACGCAGTATTTT
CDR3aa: CASRRIRDSYTDTQYF

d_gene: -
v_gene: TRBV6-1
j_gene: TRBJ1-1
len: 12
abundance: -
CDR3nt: TGTGCCAGCAGAATAGTAGCCACTGAAGCTTTCTTT
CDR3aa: CASRIVATEAFF

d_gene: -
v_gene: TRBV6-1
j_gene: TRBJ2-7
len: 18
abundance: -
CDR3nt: TGTGCCAGCAGTGAACCCGACTTAATCACGGGGGGCTCGTACGAGCAGTACTTC
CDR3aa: CASSEPDLITGGSYEQYF

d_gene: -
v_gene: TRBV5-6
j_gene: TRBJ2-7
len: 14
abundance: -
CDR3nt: TGTGCCAGCAGCCTCCAAAATGATCCCTACGAGCAGTACTTC
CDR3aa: CASSLQNDPYEQYF

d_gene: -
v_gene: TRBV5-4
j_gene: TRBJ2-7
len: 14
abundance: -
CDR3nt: TGTGCCAGCAGCTTTCGCGGAGGTACCCACGAGCAGTACTTC
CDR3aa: CASSFRGGTHEQYF

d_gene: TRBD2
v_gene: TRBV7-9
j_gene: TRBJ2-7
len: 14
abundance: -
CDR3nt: TGTGCCAGCAGCTCGACTAGCGGGATAAACGAGCAGTACTTC
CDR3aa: CASSSTSGINEQYF

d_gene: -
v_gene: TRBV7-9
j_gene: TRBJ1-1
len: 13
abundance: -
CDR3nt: TGTGCCAGCAGCTTAGATCCAGCTCCTGAAGCTTTCTTT
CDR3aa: CASSLDPAPEAFF

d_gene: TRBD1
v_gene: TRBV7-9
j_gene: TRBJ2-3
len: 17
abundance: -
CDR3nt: TGTGCCAGCAGCTTAGGGGGACAGGGGATGAGGCACGATACGCAGTATTTT
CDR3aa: CASSLGGQGMRHDTQYF

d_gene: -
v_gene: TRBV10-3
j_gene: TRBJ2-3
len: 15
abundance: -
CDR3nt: TGTGCCATCAGTGAGTCTCGCGGGGGCACAGATACGCAGTATTTT
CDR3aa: CAISESRGGTDTQYF

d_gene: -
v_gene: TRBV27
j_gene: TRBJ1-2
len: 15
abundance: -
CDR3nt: TGTGCCAGCAGGGCCCGGGGCAGCGTGGACTATGGCTACACCTTC
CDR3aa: CASRARGSVDYGYTF